The sequence of this T cell receptor beta chain was determined in a study of identical twins. The study's findings and limits: Clonotypes of the beta chain that were abundant in cord blood carried fewer insertions (memory repertoires showed none).

With regard to this clonotype: Its antigen is unknown.

The CDR3 runs to 13 residues. The V gene end was trimmed by 8 bases and the J gene end by 10 bases; junction bases not matched to a gene: 14. Germline V gene sequence: CDR1 DFQATT, CDR2 SNEGSKA (reference sequence). One entry per CDR3 protein results from TCRdb running MiXCR on the 5' RACE reads. This sample carries 520,000 or so distinct CDR3 sequences, approximately 22% of them seen once, and the ten largest clones take 0.75% to 0.95%. Separately, the same data were catalogued under a study of T cells expressing NK-cell markers. Per that paper: Within the sequenced cohort of eight donors, seven exhibited HCMV seropositivity and one was seronegative.

Sequenced input: CD4+ T cells sorted from blood. This sequence originates from a woman aged 18 to 35 in good health. The chain has TRBV20-1 and TRBJ2-1; 7 nucleotides agree with TRBD2. The chain's CDR3 is CSPLSGGSGEQFF. The DNA of the CDR3 is TGCAGTCCTCTGTCGGGAGGTTCGGGAGAGCAGTTCTTC.